This T cell receptor (beta chain) came from a study of blood T cell repertoires in COVID-19. For the study at large: The study drew acute and convalescent COVID-19 samples from the United States, Italy and Spain.

In this sample, this clone turned up a few times. TCRdb keeps only in-frame clones here, not all; method: immunoSEQ multiplex PCR. The sample has about 280,000 clones, 85% seen once. Grouping used clinical history reported by participants in a survey and questionnaire. Two negative PCRs, clearance, or symptom resolution had been documented for recovered Cohort 3 donors. CDR1 and CDR2 from the germline V gene are GTSNPN and SVGIG (reference sequence). The V end lost 2 bases, the J end lost 4 bases, and 8 bases lay between the germline ends. CDR3 length equals 12 residues. Sequenced material: PBMCs or T cells enriched from blood (not recorded which). The source is a woman between 45 and 60 years old who had recovered from COVID-19. The rearrangement joins TRBV30 to TRBJ1-1; no clear D gene. For the CDR3, the DNA is TGTGCCTGGAGTCGGAGAGCCACTGAAGCTTTCTTT. Translation: CAWSRRATEAFF.